This T cell receptor beta chain appears in the sequencing data of a study of blood T cell repertoires in COVID-19. Background on the study: Some COVID-19 samples were acute and others convalescent; all came from the United States, Italy and Spain.

Study processing details: Scientists estimated how many nucleated cells there were by amplifying reference gene primers. The data were produced by immunoSEQ multiplex PCR, yet TCRdb's version contains in-frame clones alone and is incomplete. V, J and clone size derive from that table, while D and trimming were established from the DNA sequence. The sample carries 62,000 or so clones, around 85% recorded once. V dropped 6 bases and J dropped 7; count of bases not matched to a gene: 7. The germline gives CDR1 MNHEY, CDR2 SMNVEV (reference sequence). CDR3 length equals 14 residues. Specimen: peripheral blood. The receptor comes from a woman aged 60 to 75 with acute or convalescent COVID-19. The chain employs TRBV27 and TRBJ1-4; TRBD1 agrees at 8 bases. This CDR3 is CASSQRQGIEKLFF. CDR3 DNA: TGTGCCAGCAGCCAGAGACAGGGGATTGAAAAACTGTTTTTT.